The T cell receptor beta chain under discussion was sequenced for a study of T cell responses to AZD1222 COVID-19 vaccine. Points from the study as a whole: Compared with day 0, the breadth and depth of the Spike-specific TCR repertoire rose significantly after two doses of AZD1222. Recipients of AZD1222 seropositive at baseline numbered only 5 to 7. Sampling captured repertoires only after the peak T cell response. Donors were largely white British and mainly female; clonal diversity was possibly underestimated.

Assay: immunoSEQ multiplex PCR; the TCRdb copy retains only in-frame clones and omits some. Among roughly 200,000 clones listed, approximately 89% were seen once. V trimming: 2 bases; J trimming: 5 bases; junction bases outside the gene matches: 11. The length of the CDR3 is 17 residues. CDR1 MNHNS and CDR2 SASEGT come from the germline V gene. This clone was picked up a small number of times. Antigen unknown. The source was peripheral blood, collected 28 days after the second AZD1222 dose. The chain couples TRBV6-1 to TRBJ1-1; TRBD1 matches 10 bases. The receptor was derived from an adult who received the AZD1222 COVID-19 vaccine. CDR3 in DNA: TGTGCCAGCAGTGAAAGGCTGGGACAGGGGAAATTAACTGAAGCTTTCTTT. Translated: CASSERLGQGKLTEAFF.